This TCR beta chain was profiled in a study of siplizumab effects on memory and regulatory T cells. Study results and caveats: There appeared to be greater diversity in naive T cells than in memory cells, and naive T cells seemed major contributors to the alloresponse. Treg-derived clones made up an average of about 64% of mappable alloreactive CD4+ clones with siplizumab and about 26% in controls.

This clone counts as medium-sized. The target antigen is unknown. After removal of 7 bases from V and 2 bases from J, the junction contained 10 bases not matched to a gene. CDR1 is MDHEN and CDR2 is SYDVKM in the germline V gene. CDR3 length: 16 amino acids. Responder and stimulator cells in the mixed lymphocyte reaction were cultured together for more than five days at 37°C. This table comes from immunoSEQ multiplex PCR, and its TCRdb copy is limited to in-frame clones, with some not included. The sample lists roughly 18,000 clones, around half occurring once. This TCR came from a human donor in good health; the cells came from an allogeneic mixed lymphocyte reaction. The sequenced sample consisted of CFSE-low (dividing) CD4+ T cells sorted from an allogeneic mixed lymphocyte reaction. This chain connects TRBV28 to TRBJ1-3; TRBD1 matches at 8 bases. The CDR3, as DNA: TGTGCCAGCATCCCCGGGACAGGTTTCGCTGGAAACACCATATATTTT. Amino acids: CASIPGTGFAGNTIYF.